This T cell receptor (beta chain) came from a study of radiotherapy plus CTLA-4 blockade in lung cancer. In the study overall: Patients showed objective responses in under 20% of cases, and disease control was achieved by about 31%. Whole-study results and caveats: TCR clones of tumor origin grew in blood after radiotherapy plus ipilimumab. Early blood T cell clone changes and increased post-radiation serum interferon-beta were reportedly the strongest response predictors.

Note on this clone: The antigen is unknown.

CDR1 is LNHDA and CDR2 is SQIVND in the germline V gene (reference sequence). The junction had 13 bases not matched to a gene; V was cut back by 5 bases and J by 4 bases. This CDR3 contains 16 residues. Lung cancer patients with chemo-refractory metastatic non-small-cell disease were given focal radiation plus CTLA-4 blockade with ipilimumab. Profiled with immunoSEQ multiplex PCR; TCRdb holds only in-frame clones, not every one. Of 90,000 to 130,000 clones listed, 81% are singletons. This chain connects TRBV19 to TRBJ1-2; 7 nucleotides match TRBD1. The sequencing used peripheral blood, collected from a patient treated with radiotherapy plus ipilimumab. The source is a human donor with non-small cell lung cancer that progressed on radiotherapy plus ipilimumab. Some clones in this sample may be carry-over from other donors' samples. CDR3 in amino acids: CASSPPGTGAVYGYTF. The CDR3 region has the DNA TGTGCCAGTAGTCCCCCAGGAACAGGGGCCGTCTATGGCTACACCTTC.